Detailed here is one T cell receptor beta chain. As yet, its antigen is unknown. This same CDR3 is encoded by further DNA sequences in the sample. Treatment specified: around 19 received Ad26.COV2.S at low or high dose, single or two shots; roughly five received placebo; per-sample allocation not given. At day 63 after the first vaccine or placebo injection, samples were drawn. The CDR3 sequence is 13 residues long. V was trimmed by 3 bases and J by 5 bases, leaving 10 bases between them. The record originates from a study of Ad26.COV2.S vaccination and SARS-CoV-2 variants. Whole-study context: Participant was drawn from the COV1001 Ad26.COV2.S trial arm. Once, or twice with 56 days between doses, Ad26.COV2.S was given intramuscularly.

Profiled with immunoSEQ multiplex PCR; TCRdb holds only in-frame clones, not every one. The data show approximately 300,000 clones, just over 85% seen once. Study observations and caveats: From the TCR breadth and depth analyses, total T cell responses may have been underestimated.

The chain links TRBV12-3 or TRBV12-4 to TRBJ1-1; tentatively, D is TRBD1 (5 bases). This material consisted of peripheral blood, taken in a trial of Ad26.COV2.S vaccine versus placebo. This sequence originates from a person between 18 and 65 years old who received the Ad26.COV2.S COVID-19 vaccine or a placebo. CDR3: CASSFRGGTEAFF. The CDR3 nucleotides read TGTGCCAGCAGTTTTAGGGGTGGGACTGAAGCTTTCTTT.